Listed below are T cell receptor beta chains from one sample, sequenced in a study of blood T cell repertoires in COVID-19. Profiling relied on immunoSEQ multiplex PCR, and the TCRdb table lists in-frame clones only, not all of them. This table holds hundreds of thousands of clones, roughly nine tenths found once. The source material was PBMCs or T cells enriched from blood (not recorded which). The receptors originated from a woman between 35 and 50 years old who had recovered from COVID-19. Both conserved end residues are part of each CDR3. A D gene is named only where the DNA matches it firmly. Size values are once, few and many counts, or a class for expanded clones, and some rows have none.

>TRBJ1-4|TRBD1|NA|15|TRBV18
CASSPTGGTNEKLFF
TGTGCCAGCTCACCCACAGGGGGAACTAATGAAAAACTGTTTTTT
>TRBJ2-7|TRBD2|NA|13|TRBV6-5
CATRTSDHYEQYF
TGTGCCACCAGGACTAGCGATCACTACGAGCAGTACTTC
>TRBJ2-2|NA|once|13|TRBV4-3
CASSQLTGGELFF
TGCGCCAGCAGCCAATTAACAGGGGGGGAGCTGTTTTTT
>TRBJ2-7|TRBD2|NA|15|TRBV4-3
CASSRRLAAGSEQYF
TGCGCCAGCAGCCGAAGACTAGCGGCGGGGTCCGAGCAGTACTTC
>TRBJ2-7|NA|NA|14|TRBV28
CASKTGQGVREQYF
TGTGCCAGCAAAACAGGGCAGGGAGTTAGGGAGCAGTACTTC
>TRBJ2-5|NA|NA|14|TRBV29-1
CSVEDRTIKTTQYF
TGCAGCGTTGAAGATCGGACTATTAAGACGACCCAGTACTTC
>TRBJ2-7|NA|NA|13|TRBV5-1
CASRRELADEQYF
TGCGCCAGCAGGAGAGAACTAGCTGACGAGCAGTACTTC
>TRBJ1-6|NA|once|14|TRBV7-2
CASSLATTYSPLHF
TGTGCCAGCAGCTTAGCGACAACTTATTCACCCCTCCACTTT
>TRBJ2-3|NA|NA|15|TRBV7-9
CASSLGALPTDTQYF
TGTGCCAGCAGCTTAGGGGCCCTACCCACAGATACGCAGTATTTT
>TRBJ1-1|NA|NA|14|TRBV19
CASKGGALNTEAFF
TGTGCCAGTAAGGGGGGGGCCCTGAACACTGAAGCTTTCTTT
>TRBJ2-5|NA|once|13|TRBV12-3/TRBV12-4
CASSLASLETQYF
TGTGCCAGCAGTTTGGCTAGTTTGGAGACCCAGTACTTC
>TRBJ2-7|TRBD1|NA|14|TRBV28
CASRKDRVRYEQYF
TGTGCCAGCAGGAAAGACAGGGTTCGCTACGAGCAGTACTTC
>TRBJ1-1|NA|NA|15|TRBV6-5
CASSYGGALNTEAFF
TGTGCCAGCAGTTACGGGGGCGCTTTGAACACTGAAGCTTTCTTT
>TRBJ1-2|TRBD1|once|13|TRBV5-6
CASLWDREDGYTF
TGTGCCAGCCTATGGGACAGGGAGGATGGCTACACCTTC
>TRBJ1-6|TRBD1|NA|15|TRBV9
CASSTRDSYNSPLHF
TGTGCCAGCAGCACCCGGGACAGCTATAATTCACCCCTCCACTTT
>TRBJ2-1|TRBD2|NA|12|TRBV7-9
CASRDYGNEQFF
TGTGCCAGCCGGGACTACGGCAATGAGCAGTTCTTC
>TRBJ1-1|NA|NA|14|TRBV3-1/TRBV3-2
CASSPYGDTREAFF
TGTGCCAGCAGCCCCTACGGTGACACAAGAGAAGCTTTCTTT
>TRBJ2-7|NA|NA|15|TRBV7-2
CASSLVGAGSYEQYF
TGTGCCAGCAGCTTAGTGGGCGCGGGCTCCTACGAGCAGTACTTC
>TRBJ2-2|NA|NA|15|TRBV18
CASSLDRPNTGELFF
TGTGCCAGCTCACTTGACAGGCCGAACACCGGGGAGCTGTTTTTT
>TRBJ1-2|NA|NA|13|TRBV7-2
CASSPQLYDGYTF
TGTGCCAGCAGCCCTCAGTTATATGATGGCTACACCTTC
>TRBJ2-1|TRBD1|NA|14|TRBV7-2
CASSLMGQTNEQFF
TGTGCCAGCAGCTTAATGGGACAGACTAATGAGCAGTTCTTC
>TRBJ2-7|TRBD2|NA|14|TRBV2
CASLSGRSSYEQYF
TGTGCCAGCCTTAGCGGGAGGAGCTCCTACGAGCAGTACTTC
>TRBJ1-4|NA|NA|15|TRBV2
CASSEAGVTNEKLFF
TGTGCCAGCAGTGAAGCGGGAGTAACTAATGAAAAACTGTTTTTT
>TRBJ1-4|NA|NA|13|TRBV28
CASSSPANEKLFF
TGTGCCAGCAGTTCCCCGGCTAATGAAAAACTGTTTTTT
>TRBJ2-7|TRBD1|NA|14|TRBV19
CASSPRDSSYEQYF
TGTGCCAGTAGTCCCCGGGACAGCTCCTACGAGCAGTACTTC
>TRBJ2-5|NA|once|11|TRBV3-1/TRBV3-2
CASSHGETQYF
TGTGCCAGCAGCCACGGAGAGACCCAGTACTTC
>TRBJ2-7|NA|NA|15|TRBV3-1/TRBV3-2
CASSQAGDLAYEQYF
TGTGCCAGCAGCCAAGCGGGAGACCTGGCCTACGAGCAGTACTTC
>TRBJ2-7|NA|NA|13|TRBV28
CASSLSRLDEQYF
TGTGCCAGCAGTTTAAGCAGGCTGGACGAGCAGTACTTC
>TRBJ2-1|TRBD2|NA|16|TRBV9
CASSPTPGLARDEQFF
TGTGCCAGCAGCCCAACCCCGGGACTAGCTCGCGATGAGCAGTTCTTC
>TRBJ1-1|TRBD1|NA|14|TRBV10-2
CATAGQGTNTEAFF
TGCGCCACCGCGGGACAGGGGACGAACACTGAAGCTTTCTTT
>TRBJ2-1|TRBD1|NA|16|TRBV4-1
CASSHRGGSSYNEQFF
TGCGCCAGCAGCCACCGAGGGGGCAGCTCCTACAATGAGCAGTTCTTC
>TRBJ2-1|NA|NA|15|TRBV11-1
CASSHTDSSYNEQFF
TGTGCCAGCAGCCACACAGATAGCTCCTACAATGAGCAGTTCTTC
>TRBJ2-7|NA|NA|16|TRBV10-3
CAISESVGVSSYEQYF
TGTGCCATCAGTGAGTCAGTGGGCGTTAGCTCCTACGAGCAGTACTTC
>TRBJ2-7|NA|NA|11|TRBV5-6
CASSFGEEQYF
TGTGCCAGCAGCTTCGGGGAGGAGCAGTACTTC
>TRBJ2-1|NA|NA|15|TRBV3-1/TRBV3-2
CASKTAGLALTEQFF
TGTGCCAGCAAAACGGCCGGGCTAGCGCTAACTGAGCAGTTCTTC
>TRBJ1-4|NA|NA|14|TRBV10-3
CAISPGAENEKLFF
TGTGCCATCAGCCCAGGGGCAGAAAATGAAAAACTGTTTTTT
>TRBJ1-6|TRBD1|NA|14|TRBV30
CAWLYDRVDSPLHF
TGTGCCTGGCTCTACGACAGGGTGGATTCACCCCTCCACTTT
>TRBJ1-6|NA|NA|15|TRBV2
CASRQDRTNNSPLHF
TGTGCCAGCAGGCAAGACAGAACAAATAATTCACCCCTCCACTTT
>TRBJ1-2|TRBD1|NA|12|TRBV3-1/TRBV3-2
CASSQVRGGYTF
TGTGCCAGCAGCCAGGTCAGGGGGGGCTACACCTTC
>TRBJ1-5|NA|NA|13|TRBV10-1
CASSEGGNQPQHF
TGCGCCAGCAGTGAGGGAGGGAATCAGCCCCAGCATTTT
>TRBJ1-1|TRBD1|few|15|TRBV27
CASSLYRGGNTEAFF
TGTGCCAGCAGTTTATACAGGGGGGGAAACACTGAAGCTTTCTTT
>TRBJ2-1|TRBD1|NA|14|TRBV7-6
CASSFRTGGDEQFF
TGTGCCAGCAGCTTCCGAACAGGGGGCGATGAGCAGTTCTTC
>TRBJ2-2|NA|NA|13|TRBV19
CASRRDNTGELFF
TGTGCCAGTAGGAGGGATAACACCGGGGAGCTGTTTTTT
>TRBJ2-5|TRBD1|NA|16|TRBV5-1
CASSLNPITGGETQYF
TGCGCCAGCAGCTTGAATCCCATAACAGGGGGCGAGACCCAGTACTTC
>TRBJ2-3|TRBD2|NA|18|TRBV3-1/TRBV3-2
CASSQEGLAGGPPDTQYF
TGTGCCAGCAGCCAAGAAGGACTAGCGGGAGGGCCTCCAGATACGCAGTATTTT
>TRBJ2-7|TRBD2|once|14|TRBV7-9
CASSPPSGNYEQYF
TGTGCCAGCAGCCCCCCTAGCGGGAATTACGAGCAGTACTTC
>TRBJ2-3|TRBD1|NA|16|TRBV11-2
CASSLTPGGLTDTQYF
TGTGCCAGCAGCCTAACCCCAGGGGGCCTCACAGATACGCAGTATTTT
>TRBJ2-3|TRBD2|NA|14|TRBV5-1
CASSSGRALDTQYF
TGCGCCAGCAGCAGCGGGAGGGCCTTAGATACGCAGTATTTT
>TRBJ2-7|TRBD2|NA|16|TRBV4-3
CASSLSLAGSSNEQYF
TGCGCCAGCAGCCTTTCCCTAGCGGGGTCAAGTAACGAGCAGTACTTC
>TRBJ1-1|NA|once|12|TRBV5-1
CASSAGTPEAFF
TGCGCCAGCAGCGCTGGGACACCTGAAGCTTTCTTT
>TRBJ1-6|NA|NA|17|TRBV14
CASSQALTSSYNSPLHF
TGTGCCAGCAGCCAAGCTCTCACGAGCTCCTATAATTCACCCCTCCACTTT